The sequence of this T cell receptor beta chain was determined in a study of chemoradiotherapy in HPV16-positive cancers. Overall study: Candidate HPV-specific clones and shared TCR motifs came from two HPV16-positive patients. Study-wide results and caveats: Candidate HPV-specific clones and E7-related TCR motifs grew in tumor during treatment. The functional HPV-specific definition rests on just two HPV16-positive patients. In HPV16-positive patients, HPV-responsive T-cell expansion tracked better recurrence-free survival.

Clones were sequenced by immunoSEQ multiplex PCR, and TCRdb holds only the in-frame ones, with some missing. Found here are more than 20,000 clones, 86% of them singletons; the top ten hold less than 5%. To note about this clone: The antigen remains unidentified.

Trimming removed 5 bases from V and 1 base from J, with 9 bases in between. CDR1 and CDR2 (germline): SGHVS, FNYEAQ. This CDR3 has 13 residues. This sequence joins TRBV7-6 and TRBJ2-7, with D perhaps TRBD2 (6 bases). The sequencing used blood, collected from a patient who underwent chemoradiotherapy. The source is a human donor with HPV-associated anogenital cancer. For the CDR3, the DNA is TGTGCCAGCAGCCCCGGAGGGTCCTACGAGCAGTACTTC. It specifies CASSPGGSYEQYF.